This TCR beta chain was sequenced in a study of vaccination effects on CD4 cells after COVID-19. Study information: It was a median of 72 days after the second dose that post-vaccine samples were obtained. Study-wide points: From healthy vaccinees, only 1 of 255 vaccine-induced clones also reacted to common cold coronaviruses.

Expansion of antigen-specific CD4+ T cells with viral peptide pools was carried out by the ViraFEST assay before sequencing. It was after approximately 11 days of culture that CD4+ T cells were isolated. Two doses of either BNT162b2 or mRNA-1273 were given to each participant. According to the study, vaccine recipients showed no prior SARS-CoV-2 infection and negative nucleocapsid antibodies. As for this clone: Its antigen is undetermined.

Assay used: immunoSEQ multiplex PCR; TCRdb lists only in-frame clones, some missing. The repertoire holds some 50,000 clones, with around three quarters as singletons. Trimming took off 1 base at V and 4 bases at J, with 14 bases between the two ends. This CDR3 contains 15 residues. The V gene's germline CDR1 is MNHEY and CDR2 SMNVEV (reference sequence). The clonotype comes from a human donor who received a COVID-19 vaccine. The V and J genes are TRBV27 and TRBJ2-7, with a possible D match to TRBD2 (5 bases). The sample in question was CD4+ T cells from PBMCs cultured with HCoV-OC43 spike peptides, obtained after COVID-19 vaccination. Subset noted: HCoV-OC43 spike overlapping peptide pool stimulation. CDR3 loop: CASSLYGRRYYEQYF. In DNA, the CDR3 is TGTGCCAGCAGTTTATACGGACGGAGGTATTACGAGCAGTACTTC.